The 2 T cell receptor beta chains reported below all come from one sample, sequenced in a study of T cells in Graves' hyperthyroidism and ophthalmopathy. What was amplified from RNA transcripts were TCR beta CDR3 regions. The HTBI primer set was used in a first-round RT-PCR of the TCR CDR3. MiXCR, run by TCRdb on the multiplex PCR reads, gives a single entry per CDR3 protein. The data hold fewer than 500,000 distinct CDR3 sequences, with approximately 14% observed a single time. The sequenced sample consisted of blood. These receptors were taken from a young man with Graves' ophthalmopathy.

This rearrangement joins TRBV9 to TRBJ2-3; D is perhaps TRBD2 (6 bases). Trimming shortened V by 0 bases and J by 10 bases, and 18 bases separated the two germline ends. The germline V gene has CDR1 SGDLS and CDR2 YYNGEE. The CDR3 spans 15 residues. The DNA of the CDR3 is TGTGCCAGCAGCGTAGACGGAGGGGTGGGGGTTTCGCAGTATTTT. Protein: CASSVDGGVGVSQYF.

Comment on this clonotype: The junction and the germline gene differ at one end; a read error may be behind it. The chain couples TRBV7-9 to TRBJ1-5, with D maybe TRBD1 (6 bases). CDR1 is SEHNR and CDR2 is FQNEAQ in the germline V gene (reference sequence). This CDR3 contains 15 residues. CDR3 coding DNA: TGTGCCAGCAGCCAAGGCAGGGGTAGCAATCAGTCCCAGCATTTT. Its translation: CASSQGRGSNQSQHF. Full variable domain (missing parts from reference TRBV7-9 and TRBJ1-5): DTGVSQNPRHKITKRGQNVTFRCDPISEHNRLYWYRQTLGQGPEFLTYFQNEAQLEKSRLLSDRFSAERPKGSFSTLEIQRTEQGDSAMYLCASSQGRGSNQSQHFGDGTRLSIL.